This TCR beta chain is from a study of cytomegalovirus exposure and HLA in healthy donors. The study ran its PCR with 60 Vbeta and 13 Jbeta primers. Data came from immunoSEQ multiplex PCR; TCRdb stores just in-frame clones and leaves some out. In the table there are approximately 100,000 clones, over 60% of which are singletons. The sequenced sample consisted of PBMCs. This receptor was taken from a female donor in good health and CMV-seropositive.

DNA of the CDR3: TGCGCCAGCAGAACCTCAGGGGCCCATGAGCAGTTCTTC. Translated, it gives CASRTSGAHEQFF. This chain links TRBV5-1 with TRBJ2-1, with D possibly matching TRBD1 (6 bases). CDR3 length: 13 residues. Looked up from germline, CDR1 is SGHRS and CDR2 is YFSETQ. Trimming removed 5 bases at V and 8 bases at J, with 14 bases between.